The 29 T cell receptor beta chains given below trace back to one sample, sequenced in a study of beta chain features in type 1 diabetes. Study findings and constraints: In every one of the four CD4+ subsets, TCRB CDR3s were moderately but significantly shorter in Type 1 diabetes patients.

As every portion of the isolated RNA was reverse transcribed, the sequencing read expressed TCRB transcripts. Clones were read by immunoSEQ multiplex PCR, and TCRdb kept only the in-frame ones, dropping some. The sample lists fewer than 350,000 clones, over 14% seen once, with less than 0.02% in the top ten. Their cognate antigens are unknown. Sequencing was done on a sample of naive CD4+ T cells from blood. Receptor source: a young man with type 1 diabetes.

About this clone itself: The same CDR3 is also encoded by other DNA sequences in this sample. The chain is built from TRBV2 and TRBJ2-7; D is uncertain. The CDR3 covers 11 residues. Germline CDR1 and CDR2: SNHLY and FYNNEI. Trimming stripped 5 bases from V and 0 bases from J, with 2 bases between. CDR3 in DNA: TGTGCCAGCAGTCTCTCCTACGAGCAGTACTTC. Translated, it gives CASSLSYEQYF. Full variable domain (missing parts from reference TRBV2 and TRBJ2-7): EPEVTQTPSHQVTQMGQEVILRCVPISNHLYFYWYRQILGQKVEFLVSFYNNEISEKSEIFDDQFSVERPDGSNFTLKIRSTKLEDSAMYFCASSLSYEQYFGPGTRLTVT.

The V gene is TRBV13, the J gene TRBJ2-3, with TRBD1 as a possible D gene (6 bases). This CDR3 contains 11 residues. V was trimmed by 8 bases and J by 3 bases, leaving 6 bases between them. CDR1 is PRHDT and CDR2 is FYEKMQ in the germline V gene (reference sequence). For the CDR3, the DNA is TGTGCCAGCGGGACAACAGATACGCAGTATTTT. As protein: CASGTTDTQYF.

The chain carries TRBV4-3 and TRBJ2-5, with D possibly TRBD1 on 6 matching bases. This CDR3 has 17 residues. Trimming left V 3 bases short and J 4 bases short, with 21 bases between. CDR1 LGHNA and CDR2 YSLEER come from the germline V gene. For the CDR3, the DNA is TGCGCCAGCAGCCATGATTCCCCGGGACATCCCACAGAGACCCAGTACTTC. Translating gives CASSHDSPGHPTETQYF.

This clone occurred a few times. V gene TRBV5-1 combines with J gene TRBJ2-5, with TRBD2 matching 9 bases. CDR3 length equals 17 residues. V lost 4 bases to trimming and J lost 4 bases; unmatched junction nucleotides: 14. CDR1 SGHRS and CDR2 YFSETQ come from the germline V gene. Here the CDR3 reads CASSPKAGGVSVETQYF. In nucleotides, the CDR3 is TGCGCCAGCAGCCCTAAAGCGGGGGGCGTATCGGTAGAGACCCAGTACTTC.

This clone occurred a few times. The V gene is TRBV4-1, the J gene TRBJ2-7, with 8 positions matching TRBD1. CDR3 size: 15 residues. Trimming cost V 2 bases and J 3 bases; bases outside gene matches: 6. The V gene's germline CDR1 is MGHRA and CDR2 YSYEKL. CDR3 nucleotides: TGCGCCAGCAGCCAAACGACAGGGGCGATCTACGAGCAGTACTTC. The encoded protein is CASSQTTGAIYEQYF.

This clone was seen just once. This chain connects TRBV5-1 to TRBJ2-5; D is ambiguous. The ends were cut back, 0 bases at V and 3 bases at J, with 12 bases in the middle. The CDR3 is made up of 15 amino acids. The V gene's germline CDR1 is SGHRS and CDR2 YFSETQ. The CDR3 bases are TGCGCCAGCAGCTTGGGCTCAACAGCAGAAGAGACCCAGTACTTC. Translation: CASSLGSTAEETQYF.

This clone has only a few counts. The J gene is TRBJ1-1, the V gene TRBV6-6, with a tentative D call TRBD1 (6 bases). The germline CDR1 and CDR2 sequences are MNHNY and SVGAGI (reference sequence). The CDR3 sequence is 14 residues long. Trimming stripped 6 bases from V and 0 bases from J, with 11 bases between. This chain's CDR3 is CASRPGQLNTEAFF. Written as DNA, the CDR3 is TGTGCCAGCAGACCCGGACAGCTGAACACTGAAGCTTTCTTT.

V usage is TRBV7-9 and J usage is TRBJ1-6; 8 positions agree with TRBD1. CDR1 is SEHNR, CDR2 FQNEAQ, per germline (reference sequence). After removal of 4 bases from V and 7 bases from J, the junction contained 3 bases not matched to a gene. The CDR3 is 14 residues long. The CDR3 loop is CASSSTGANSPLHF. CDR3 sequence (DNA): TGTGCCAGCAGCTCGACAGGGGCCAATTCACCCCTCCACTTT.

This clone was counted between two and nine times. The gene calls are TRBV7-9 and TRBJ2-3, with D possibly TRBD1 on 5 matching bases. Trimming shortened V by 4 bases and J by 1 base, and 12 bases separated the two germline ends. This CDR3 is 15 amino acids long. CDR1 is SEHNR, CDR2 FQNEAQ, per germline (reference sequence). The CDR3: CASSWGGWGTDTQYF. CDR3 DNA: TGTGCCAGCAGCTGGGGCGGATGGGGCACAGATACGCAGTATTTT.

This clone was recorded once. The V gene is TRBV19, the J gene TRBJ1-2; 8 bases match TRBD1. CDR1 and CDR2 from the germline V gene are LNHDA and SQIVND (reference sequence). With 5 bases clipped from V and 1 base from J, the junction kept 9 bases outside the gene matches. The CDR3 covers 16 residues. The CDR3 loop is CASSLRTGRVNYGYTF. In nucleotides, the CDR3 is TGTGCCAGTAGTTTAAGGACAGGGCGCGTTAACTATGGCTACACCTTC. Looking up the rest from reference TRBV19 and TRBJ1-2 gives the full variable domain: DGGITQSPKYLFRKEGQNVTLSCEQNLNHDAMYWYRQDPGQGLRLIYYSQIVNDFQKGDIAEGYSVSREKKESFPLTVTSAQKNPTAFYLCASSLRTGRVNYGYTFGSGTRLTVV.

There are a few counts of this clone. The chain uses TRBV5-4 and TRBJ2-3, with TRBD2 matching 13 bases. Germline values: CDR1 SGHNT, CDR2 YYREEE (reference sequence). This CDR3 region has 16 residues. J gave up 2 bases and V 5 bases, and 5 bases lay outside the gene matches. The CDR3 reads CASRTGTSGITDTQYF. The CDR3 nucleotides are TGTGCCAGCAGGACCGGGACTAGCGGGATCACAGATACGCAGTATTTT. The full variable domain, completed using reference TRBV5-4 and TRBJ2-3, is ETGVTQSPTHLIKTRGQQVTLRCSSQSGHNTVSWYQQALGQGPQFIFQYYREEENGRGNFPPRFSGLQFPNYSSELNVNALELDDSALYLCASRTGTSGITDTQYFGPGTRLTVL.

This clone was observed a few times. J is TRBJ2-7 and V is TRBV7-9; 7 nucleotides agree with TRBD1. Trimming took 5 bases from V and 0 from J; bases not matched to a gene: 7. The CDR3 sequence is 15 residues long. CDR1 and CDR2 from the germline V gene are SEHNR and FQNEAQ (reference sequence). CDR3 region: CASSPTGQLSYEQYF. The CDR3 DNA reads as TGTGCCAGCAGCCCGACAGGGCAACTCTCCTACGAGCAGTACTTC.

This clone was seen more than once but under ten times. The chain uses TRBV28 and TRBJ2-3; 14 nucleotides line up with TRBD2. CDR3 length equals 18 residues. The V segment lost 7 bases and the J segment 3 bases; nucleotides outside the gene matches: 12. Per germline, CDR1 MDHEN and CDR2 SYDVKM. The CDR3 DNA reads as TGTGCCAGCAAGGGACTAGCGGGAGTTGAGTTGCGAACAGATACGCAGTATTTT. Amino acid sequence: CASKGLAGVELRTDTQYF.

The rearrangement links TRBV18 to TRBJ1-3; tentatively, D is TRBD1 (6 bases). V lost 1 base and J 1 base, leaving 8 bases between the germline ends. This CDR3 has 15 residues. Per germline, CDR1 KGHSH and CDR2 LQKENI. The CDR3 DNA reads TGTGCCAGCTCACCACGCCAGGGGTCTGGAAACACCATATATTTT. Translated: CASSPRQGSGNTIYF.

This sequence joins TRBV7-2 and TRBJ2-2; no definite D call. The germline gives CDR1 SGHTA, CDR2 FQGNSA. The CDR3 spans 12 residues. V lost 4 bases and J 5 bases, leaving 5 bases between the germline ends. This CDR3 is CASSSRTGELFF. CDR3 sequence (DNA): TGTGCCAGCAGCTCCCGGACCGGGGAGCTGTTTTTT.

The sample holds a few counts of this clone. The genes are TRBV7-9 and TRBJ2-2; the match to TRBD1 covers 11 bases. The J segment lost 5 bases and the V segment lost 6 bases, leaving 5 bases of the junction unmatched. The CDR3 is made up of 15 amino acids. The V gene's germline CDR1 is SEHNR and CDR2 FQNEAQ (reference sequence). For the CDR3, the DNA is TGTGCCAGCAGTCCGGACAGGGGGCGGACCGGGGAGCTGTTTTTT. Its translation is CASSPDRGRTGELFF.

The chain uses TRBV9 and TRBJ2-3; 7 positions match TRBD1. Germline values: CDR1 SGDLS, CDR2 YYNGEE. This CDR3 comprises 16 residues. The V and J ends lost 3 bases and 2 bases, in that order; junction bases with no gene match: 9. The CDR3 spells CASSGLLGGFTDTQYF. The CDR3 nucleotides are TGTGCCAGCAGCGGCCTCCTAGGGGGCTTCACAGATACGCAGTATTTT.

A few counts support this clone. The rearrangement links TRBV9 to TRBJ1-1; 7 bases are a match to TRBD1. CDR3 length: 14 amino acids. The ends lost 4 bases at V and 4 bases at J; junction bases unmatched: 7. Germline lookup yields CDR1 SGDLS and CDR2 YYNGEE. The CDR3 region has the DNA TGTGCCAGCAGCAAGCTGACAGGGTCCACTGAAGCTTTCTTT. It yields the protein CASSKLTGSTEAFF.

In this sample, this clone turned up a few times. The chain carries TRBV28 and TRBJ1-2; 11 nucleotides agree with TRBD1. Trimming at V came to 6 bases and at J to 5 bases, leaving 5 bases not matched to a gene. CDR3 length: 14 amino acids. CDR1 is MDHEN and CDR2 is SYDVKM in the germline V gene. The CDR3: CASRVGTGGYGYTF. In DNA, the CDR3 is TGTGCCAGCAGAGTCGGGACAGGGGGATATGGCTACACCTTC.

This clone came up a few times. The CDR3 nucleotides are TGTGCCAGCAGCTTAGGGACGGACCGGGACAGGGGGCAGAACACTGAAGCTTTCTTT. Amino acid sequence: CASSLGTDRDRGQNTEAFF. The chain employs TRBV7-9 and TRBJ1-1, with 12 bases that match TRBD1. Germline V CDR1 and CDR2: SEHNR, FQNEAQ (reference sequence). This CDR3 has 19 amino acids. With V trimmed by 1 base and J by 1 base, 10 bases remained unmatched. Full variable domain (rest looked up from reference TRBV7-9 and TRBJ1-1): DTGVSQNPRHKITKRGQNVTFRCDPISEHNRLYWYRQTLGQGPEFLTYFQNEAQLEKSRLLSDRFSAERPKGSFSTLEIQRTEQGDSAMYLCASSLGTDRDRGQNTEAFFGQGTRLTVV.

This clone has just one count. The chain has TRBV10-1 and TRBJ1-2, with 7 bases that match TRBD1. From germline, CDR1 is WNHNN and CDR2 SYGVQD (reference sequence). Losses at the gene ends were 5 bases for V and 4 bases for J; bases not matched to a gene: 7. The CDR3 runs 14 residues. The DNA for the CDR3 is TGCGCCAGCAGTCCGACAGGGACACTCTATGGCTACACCTTC. Its protein is CASSPTGTLYGYTF.

This clone was observed a few times. J is TRBJ2-7 and V is TRBV20-1; TRBD1 might be the D (6 bases). Germline lookup yields CDR1 DFQATT and CDR2 SNEGSKA (reference sequence). V gave up 6 bases and J gave up 5 bases, with 8 bases separating them. The CDR3 runs to 10 residues. The CDR3 DNA follows: TGCAGTGCACGGACAGACGAGCAGTACTTC. Translating gives CSARTDEQYF.

This chain connects TRBV18 to TRBJ1-1; D unclear. From germline, CDR1 is KGHSH and CDR2 LQKENI. This CDR3 contains 15 residues. Trimming took off 5 bases at V and 1 base at J, with 14 bases between the two ends. The CDR3 reads CASSEHRDSNTEAFF. The DNA of the CDR3 is TGTGCCAGCTCAGAGCACAGAGATTCGAACACTGAAGCTTTCTTT.

This clone was seen more than once but under ten times. CDR3 in amino acids: CASSSAASSNSYEQYF. CDR3 nucleotide sequence: TGTGCCAGCAGTTCCGCCGCGTCCTCTAACAGCTACGAGCAGTACTTC. This rearrangement joins TRBV28 to TRBJ2-7; the D is unclear. Trimming left V 4 bases short and J 3 bases short, with 19 bases between. The CDR3 loop spans 16 amino acids. Per germline, CDR1 MDHEN and CDR2 SYDVKM.

The chain combines TRBV14 with TRBJ2-5, with D possibly being TRBD1 (6 bases). This CDR3 is built from 16 residues. The germline V gene has CDR1 SGHDN and CDR2 FVKESK. Trimming removed 2 bases from V and 0 bases from J, with 13 bases in between. The DNA for the CDR3 is TGTGCCAGCAGCCAAACGGGACACCCGTACCAAGAGACCCAGTACTTC. Protein product: CASSQTGHPYQETQYF.

CDR3 protein: CASSYRGGVEKLFF. The DNA of the CDR3 is TGTGCCAGCAGTTACCGAGGGGGTGTTGAAAAACTGTTTTTT. This chain connects TRBV6-5 to TRBJ1-4; weak D call: TRBD1 (6 bases). The germline CDR1 and CDR2 sequences are MNHEY and SVGAGI. The CDR3 consists of 14 residues. V shed 2 bases and J shed 7 bases, with 11 bases lying between them.

The chain carries TRBV19 and TRBJ1-1; D is perhaps TRBD1 (6 bases). With 7 bases removed from V and 0 bases from J, the gap between germline ends came to 18 bases. From germline, CDR1 is LNHDA and CDR2 SQIVND (reference sequence). CDR3 length equals 16 residues. The CDR3 here is CASIALAGEMNTEAFF. The CDR3 bases are TGTGCCAGTATCGCCCTGGCAGGGGAAATGAACACTGAAGCTTTCTTT.

The rearrangement uses TRBV29-1 and TRBJ2-3; 8 bases fit TRBD2. The CDR3 totals 19 residues. Unmatched junction bases numbered 16, after V lost 1 base and J lost 1 base. Germline values: CDR1 SQVTM, CDR2 ANQGSEA. CDR3 protein: CSVEVASGRTIKGTDTQYF. The CDR3 DNA is TGCAGCGTTGAAGTCGCGAGCGGGAGAACGATAAAGGGCACAGATACGCAGTATTTT.

Only a few counts were recorded for this clone. This chain uses TRBV5-1 with TRBJ1-1; D perhaps matches TRBD1 (5 bases). Per the germline V gene, CDR1 is SGHRS and CDR2 is YFSETQ. This CDR3 has 13 amino acids. Trimming cost V 4 bases and J 5 bases, with 12 bases left between them. The CDR3 loop reads CASSRDWETEAFF. CDR3 coding DNA: TGCGCCAGCAGCCGGGACTGGGAGACTGAAGCTTTCTTT.